One T cell receptor (beta chain) is described in this entry. There are a few counts of this clonotype. No cognate antigen has been identified for it. One base away there is no much larger clone; base qualities are not given. The data stem from a study of identical twins (dated by TCRdb to 2015 to 2016). Regarding the study in general: To test whether fetal clonotypes persist, the study used deep sequencing on TCR alpha and beta repertoires from monozygotic twins, unrelated adults of various ages, and cord blood. To rule out contamination, the twin experiments were replicated at different times with different library preparation protocols.

Results the study describes overall, beyond this receptor: Zero-insertion analyses could be partly confounded by invariant T cells such as MAIT and iNKT, although diverse VJ usage argued against such confounding for most clonotypes. Conclusions relied on cross-sectional statistical analysis, since the same donors could not be followed over many years. In monozygotic twins, out-of-frame TCR alpha sharing was systematically underestimated by recombination models, although the models agreed with sharing between unrelated individuals. Abundant cord blood beta clonotypes had fewer insertions, young adult naive repertoires showed a similar but weaker trend, and memory repertoires showed no such trend. A weaker excess of twin sharing was found in beta out-of-frame sequences because the signal-to-noise ratio was lowered by fewer shared sequences. Compared with coincidental sharing between unrelated individuals, out-of-frame TCR alpha sequences shared between twins showed an excess of sequences with low generation probability.

Every donor in the study was a healthy Caucasian. The twin cohort consisted of three pairs of female monozygotic twins, all aged about 18 to 29 years. RNA for TCR libraries was isolated from peripheral blood mononuclear cells. From the cysteine up to the phenylalanine, the CDR3 has a length of 14 residues. CDR3 DNA is the only sequence kept; it has 42 bases, read in frame from the first base. V sheds 1 base and J sheds 8 bases, leaving 12 bases between their ends. The CDR1 and CDR2 encoded by the germline V gene are LGHNA and YSLEER. The library was built by means of 5' RACE. Reads for this sample came from an Illumina HiSeq 2000. A universal primer binding site was added through template switching, and the final cDNA carried a unique molecular identifier so that TCR cDNA molecules could be counted accurately. Specific primers in the conserved constant-segment region were used to synthesize first-strand cDNA for TCR alpha and beta chains. To control for contamination, every cDNA library carried two barcodes: a SMART-Mk sample barcode plus Illumina barcodes. TruSeq adapter sequences, together with Illumina sample barcodes, were added in two successive PCR steps. Sequencing of the TCR alpha and beta cDNA libraries was done on the Illumina HiSeq platform using custom primers. From the authors' description of their analysis: MiGEC was used to process raw reads and extract unique molecular identifiers, and MiXCR was used to find CDR3 positions. Recombination models were inferred per individual with the repgenHMM and IGoR tools using an EM algorithm. Shared clonotypes were analyzed with the tcR package in R, and sharing was normalized by the product of cloneset sizes. To study raw recombination without the effects of thymic and clonal selection, out-of-frame nonproductive sequences were analyzed. The raw public data were reprocessed by TCRdb itself: fastp quality trimming at Q25, MiXCR clonotype calling, in-frame beta chains only. Under each unique CDR3 protein, matching rows form one entry showing the most common genes and DNA. What appears here as the V and J calls and clone size reflects TCRdb's work, not the paper's. This sample comprises 600,000 to 800,000 distinct CDR3 sequences, roughly 20% of them detected only once. More than 4% of the sample comes from the top ten.

These records were also assigned to another study, of T cells expressing NK-cell markers. The second study also describes: Three sorted T-cell subsets (CD3+CD56+NKG2C+, CD3+CD56+NKG2C- and CD3+CD56-NKG2C+) from several donors had their TCR beta-chain repertoires profiled. Among the eight sequenced donors, seven were HCMV-seropositive and one was HCMV-seronegative. To restrict sorting to alphabetaTCR-expressing T cells, an anti-gammadeltaTCR antibody was added in several experiments. In about 6 donors, the dominant CD3+CD56+NKG2C+ clonotypes were found to rank among the top 10 CD8+ clonotypes and to make up 1.0-7.0% of CD8+ T cells. Those dominant clonotypes were again the most abundant among CD3+CD56-NKG2C+ cells in four donors, at roughly 25-60.1%. Whether the expanded NKG2C-expressing T cell clones were specific for HCMV antigens was left unclear. The study sequenced eight donors, all healthy volunteers chosen at random: three men and five women. HCMV serostatus was determined by detecting HCMV-specific IgG in serum with a commercial ELISA kit. For several donors, bulk peripheral blood T-cell repertoires were additionally sequenced from unsorted PBMC. Reads were demultiplexed and grouped by UMI with MIGEC, and clonotypes were assembled and quantified with MiTCR. To remove erroneous sequences, TCR cDNA sequences were retained only when supported by two or more reads. Downstream repertoire analysis used the tcR package, and clonotypes were matched across fractions by CDR3 nucleotide sequence plus V segment. Antigen specificity was annotated against VDJdb with VDJmatch, allowing one amino acid substitution in CDR3.

Recombination connected TRBV4-3 to TRBJ2-1; possibly the D gene is TRBD2, per 6 matching bases. Sequenced sample: PBMCs. This TCR came from a young woman in good health. The CDR3 reads as follows: CASSQVLAAYEQFF. The DNA sequence follows: TGCGCCAGCAGCCAAGTACTAGCCGCCTATGAGCAGTTCTTC.